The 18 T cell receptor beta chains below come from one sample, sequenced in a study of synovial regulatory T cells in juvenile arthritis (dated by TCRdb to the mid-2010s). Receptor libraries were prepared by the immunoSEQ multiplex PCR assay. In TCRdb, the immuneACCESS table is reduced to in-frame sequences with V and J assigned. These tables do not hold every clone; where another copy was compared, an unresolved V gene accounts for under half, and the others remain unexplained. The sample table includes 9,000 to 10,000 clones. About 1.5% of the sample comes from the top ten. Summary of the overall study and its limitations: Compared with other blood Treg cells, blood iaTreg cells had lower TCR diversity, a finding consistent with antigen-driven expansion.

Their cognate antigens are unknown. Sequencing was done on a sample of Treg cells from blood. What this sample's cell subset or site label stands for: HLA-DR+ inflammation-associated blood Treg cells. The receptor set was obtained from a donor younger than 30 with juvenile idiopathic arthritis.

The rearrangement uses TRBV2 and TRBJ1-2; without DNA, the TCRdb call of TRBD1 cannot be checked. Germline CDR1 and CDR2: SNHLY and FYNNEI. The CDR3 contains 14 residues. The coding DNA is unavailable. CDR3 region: CASRKRQGDYGYTF.

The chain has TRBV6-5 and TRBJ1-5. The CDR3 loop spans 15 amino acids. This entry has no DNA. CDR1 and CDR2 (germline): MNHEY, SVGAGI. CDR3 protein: CASSLSGYSNQPQHF.

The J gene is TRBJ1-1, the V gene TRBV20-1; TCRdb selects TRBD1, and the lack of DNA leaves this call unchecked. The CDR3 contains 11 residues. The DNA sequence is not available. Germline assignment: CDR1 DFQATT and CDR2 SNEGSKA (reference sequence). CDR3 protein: CSGVTGSQAFF.

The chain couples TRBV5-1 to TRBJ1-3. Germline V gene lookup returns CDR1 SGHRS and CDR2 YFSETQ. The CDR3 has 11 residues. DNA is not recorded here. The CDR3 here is CATRLGNTIYF. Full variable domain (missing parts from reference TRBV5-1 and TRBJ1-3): KAGVTQTPRYLIKTRGQQVTLSCSPISGHRSVSWYQQTPGQGLQFLFEYFSETQRNKGNFPGRFSGRQFSNSRSEMNVSTLELGDSALYLCATRLGNTIYFGEGSWLTVV.

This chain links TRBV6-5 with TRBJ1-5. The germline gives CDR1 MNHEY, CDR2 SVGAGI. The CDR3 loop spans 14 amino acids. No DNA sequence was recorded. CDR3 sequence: CASSYSGGYQPQHF.

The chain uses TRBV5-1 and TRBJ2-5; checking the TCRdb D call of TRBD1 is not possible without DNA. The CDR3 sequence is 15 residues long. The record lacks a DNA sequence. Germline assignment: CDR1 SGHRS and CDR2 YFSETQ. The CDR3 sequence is CASSSRDTPQETQYF.

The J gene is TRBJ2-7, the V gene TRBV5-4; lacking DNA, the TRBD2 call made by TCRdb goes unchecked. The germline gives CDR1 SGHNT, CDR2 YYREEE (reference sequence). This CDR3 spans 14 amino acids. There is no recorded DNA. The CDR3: CASSLEAGAGEQYF.

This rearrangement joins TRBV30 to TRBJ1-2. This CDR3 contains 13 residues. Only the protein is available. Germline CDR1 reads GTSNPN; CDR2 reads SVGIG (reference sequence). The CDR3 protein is CAWSAVPNYGYTF.

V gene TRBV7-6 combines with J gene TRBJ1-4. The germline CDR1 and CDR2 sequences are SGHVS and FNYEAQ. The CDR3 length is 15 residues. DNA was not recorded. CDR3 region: CASSLERASYEKLFF.

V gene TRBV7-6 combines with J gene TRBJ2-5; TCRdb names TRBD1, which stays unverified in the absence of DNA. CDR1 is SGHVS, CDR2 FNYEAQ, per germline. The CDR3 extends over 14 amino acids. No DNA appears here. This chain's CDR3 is CASSPWTGEETQYF.

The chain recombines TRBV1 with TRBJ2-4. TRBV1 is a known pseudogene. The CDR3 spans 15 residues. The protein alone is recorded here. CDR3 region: CTSSQVRLAKNIQYF.

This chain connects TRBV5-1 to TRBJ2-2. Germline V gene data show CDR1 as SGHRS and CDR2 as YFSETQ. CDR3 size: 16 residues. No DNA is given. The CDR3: CASSLAPGAGTGELFF. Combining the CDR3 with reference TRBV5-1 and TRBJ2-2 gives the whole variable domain KAGVTQTPRYLIKTRGQQVTLSCSPISGHRSVSWYQQTPGQGLQFLFEYFSETQRNKGNFPGRFSGRQFSNSRSEMNVSTLELGDSALYLCASSLAPGAGTGELFFGEGSRLTVL.

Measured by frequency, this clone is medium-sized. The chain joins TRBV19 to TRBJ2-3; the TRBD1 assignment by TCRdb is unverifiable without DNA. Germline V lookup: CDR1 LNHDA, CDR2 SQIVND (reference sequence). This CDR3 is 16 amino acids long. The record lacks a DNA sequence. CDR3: CASSIGPRIGTDTQYF. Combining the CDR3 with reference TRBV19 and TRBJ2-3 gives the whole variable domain DGGITQSPKYLFRKEGQNVTLSCEQNLNHDAMYWYRQDPGQGLRLIYYSQIVNDFQKGDIAEGYSVSREKKESFPLTVTSAQKNPTAFYLCASSIGPRIGTDTQYFGPGTRLTVL.

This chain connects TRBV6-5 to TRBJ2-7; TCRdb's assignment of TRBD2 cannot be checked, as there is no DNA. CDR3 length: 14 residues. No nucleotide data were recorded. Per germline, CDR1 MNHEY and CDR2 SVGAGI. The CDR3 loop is CASSRSGGAYEQYF.

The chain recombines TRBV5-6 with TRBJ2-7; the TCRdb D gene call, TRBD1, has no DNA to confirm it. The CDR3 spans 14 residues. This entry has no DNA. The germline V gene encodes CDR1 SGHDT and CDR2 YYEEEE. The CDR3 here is CASSLGRGLYEQYF.

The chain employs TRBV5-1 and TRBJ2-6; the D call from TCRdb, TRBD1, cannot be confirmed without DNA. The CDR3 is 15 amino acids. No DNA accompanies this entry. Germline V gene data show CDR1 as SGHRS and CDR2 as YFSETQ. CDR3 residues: CASSLVWSGANVLTF. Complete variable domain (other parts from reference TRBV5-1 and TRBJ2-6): KAGVTQTPRYLIKTRGQQVTLSCSPISGHRSVSWYQQTPGQGLQFLFEYFSETQRNKGNFPGRFSGRQFSNSRSEMNVSTLELGDSALYLCASSLVWSGANVLTFGAGSRLTVL.

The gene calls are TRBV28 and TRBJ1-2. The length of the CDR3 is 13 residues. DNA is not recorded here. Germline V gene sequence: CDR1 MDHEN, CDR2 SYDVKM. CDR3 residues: CASSPDGRYGYTF.

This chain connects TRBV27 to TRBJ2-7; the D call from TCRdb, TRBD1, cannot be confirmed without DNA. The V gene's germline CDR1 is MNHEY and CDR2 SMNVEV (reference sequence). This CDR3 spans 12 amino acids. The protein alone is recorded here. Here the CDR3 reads CASRTASYEQYF.